These T cell receptor beta chains were read from a single sample in a study of blood T cells in healthy people across ages. MiXCR, applied by TCRdb to the 5' RACE reads, yields one record per CDR3 protein. Among about 630,000 distinct CDR3 sequences listed, approximately 21% were seen once. The specimen sequenced was blood. The source of these receptors is a man between 65 and 79 years old in good health. Each CDR3 is given with its conserved first and last residue. D genes are given only for firm matches. Some rows mark clone size as missing; the rest say once, few, many or name a class of expanded clone.

TRBD2	TRBV20-1	TRBJ2-1	few	TGCAGTGCTATAGGACTAGCGGAGGCGTTTGGGGTTAATGAGCAGTTCTTC	CSAIGLAEAFGVNEQFF
TRBD2	TRBV9	TRBJ2-3	-	TGTGCCAGCAGCGTAGAGGGCGGGAGCTGGGCTAGCACAGATACGCAGTATTTT	CASSVEGGSWASTDTQYF
-	TRBV27	TRBJ1-1	-	TGTGCCACAAGGTCTGGAGGAACGAACACTGAAGCTTTCTTT	CATRSGGTNTEAFF
-	TRBV3-1	TRBJ2-2	many	TGTGCCAGCAGCCAAGTGCAGAACACCGGGGAGCTGTTTTTT	CASSQVQNTGELFF
TRBD1	TRBV12-3/TRBV12-4	TRBJ2-2	few	TGTGCCAGCAGCCTGAGGACAGGGGCTAACGGGGAGCTGTTTTTT	CASSLRTGANGELFF
-	TRBV27	TRBJ1-6	-	TGTGCCAGCAGACTCGAGACCTTCGGGGGGAATTCACCCCTCCACTTT	CASRLETFGGNSPLHF
TRBD1	TRBV6-2/TRBV6-3	TRBJ2-2	-	TGTGCCAGCAGTACCGGACAGGGCCTGAACACCGGGGAGCTGTTTTTT	CASSTGQGLNTGELFF
-	TRBV29-1	TRBJ2-1	few	TGCAGCGTAGTAATTTACAATGAGCAGTTCTTC	CSVVIYNEQFF
-	TRBV20-1	TRBJ1-2	few	TGCAGTGCTAGACCCTCACGGGTAGGGGAAGGCTACACCTTC	CSARPSRVGEGYTF
TRBD1	TRBV28	TRBJ1-2	-	TGTGCCAGCAGGACGACAGGGAACTATGGCTACACCTTC	CASRTTGNYGYTF
-	TRBV5-1	TRBJ2-3	few	TGCGCCAGCAGCTTGTCGGAGCCCACAGATACGCAGTATTTT	CASSLSEPTDTQYF
TRBD1	TRBV20-1	TRBJ2-5	few	TGCAGTGCTAGACTTACAGGGGAAGAGACCCAGTACTTC	CSARLTGEETQYF
TRBD2	TRBV24-1	TRBJ2-1	-	TGTGCCACCAGTGATAGACCCACTAGCGGGACCGAGCAGTTCTTC	CATSDRPTSGTEQFF
-	TRBV20-1	TRBJ2-7	few	TGCAGTGCTAGAGACCGGGACGGGACCTACGAGCAGTACTTC	CSARDRDGTYEQYF
-	TRBV7-9	TRBJ1-5	-	TGTGCCGGCAGCTCAACAGGGATCAATCAGCCCCAGCATTTT	CAGSSTGINQPQHF
-	TRBV28	TRBJ1-1	-	TGTGCCACCCAGGAGAACACTGAAGCTTTCTTT	CATQENTEAFF
-	TRBV20-1	TRBJ2-3	-	TGCAGTGCACCGGAAGATACGCAGTATTTT	CSAPEDTQYF
TRBD1	TRBV6-1	TRBJ1-4	-	TGCGCCAGCAGTACGCGGACAGGGGGCCCCCGTGAAGACGGAAAACTGTTTTTT	CASSTRTGGPREDGKLFF
-	TRBV10-3	TRBJ2-7	-	TGTGCCATCAGTGTTGGGTCAGGGGACGAGCAGTACTTC	CAISVGSGDEQYF
-	TRBV19	TRBJ1-1	few	TGTGCCAGTACGATCGGCTTTGAGGCTTTCTTT	CASTIGFEAFF
-	TRBV20-1	TRBJ2-1	few	TGCAGTGCTAGCTCAGGGGCCAATGAGCAGTTCTTC	CSASSGANEQFF
-	TRBV2	TRBJ1-4	-	TGTGCCAGCAGTGGGGAGGGGGAGGCCGAAAAACTGTTTTTT	CASSGEGEAEKLFF
-	TRBV7-3	TRBJ2-2	few	TGTGCCAGCAGCTTAGTGGGGGCCGGCACCGGGGAGCTGTTTTTT	CASSLVGAGTGELFF
TRBD2	TRBV7-6	TRBJ2-1	-	TGTGCCAGCAAACTAGCGGGAGTTTATAATGAGCAGTTCTTC	CASKLAGVYNEQFF
-	TRBV18	TRBJ2-7	few	TGTGCCAGCTCACTCAACAGGGAGCACGAGCAGTACTTC	CASSLNREHEQYF
-	TRBV12-3/TRBV12-4	TRBJ1-4	many	TGTGCCAGCAGCATTGACGGTGCAACTAATGAAAAACTGTTTTTT	CASSIDGATNEKLFF
-	TRBV6-2/TRBV6-3	TRBJ2-5	-	TGTGCCAGCAGTGACGGACACCTCCAAGAGACCCAGTACTTC	CASSDGHLQETQYF
-	TRBV20-1	TRBJ2-6	-	TGCAGTGCTTCTGGACGGGCTGGGGCCAACGTCCTGACTTTC	CSASGRAGANVLTF
-	TRBV7-8	TRBJ2-7	-	TGTGCCAGCAGCTTAGCTGTGACAGACTCCTACGAGCAGTACTTC	CASSLAVTDSYEQYF